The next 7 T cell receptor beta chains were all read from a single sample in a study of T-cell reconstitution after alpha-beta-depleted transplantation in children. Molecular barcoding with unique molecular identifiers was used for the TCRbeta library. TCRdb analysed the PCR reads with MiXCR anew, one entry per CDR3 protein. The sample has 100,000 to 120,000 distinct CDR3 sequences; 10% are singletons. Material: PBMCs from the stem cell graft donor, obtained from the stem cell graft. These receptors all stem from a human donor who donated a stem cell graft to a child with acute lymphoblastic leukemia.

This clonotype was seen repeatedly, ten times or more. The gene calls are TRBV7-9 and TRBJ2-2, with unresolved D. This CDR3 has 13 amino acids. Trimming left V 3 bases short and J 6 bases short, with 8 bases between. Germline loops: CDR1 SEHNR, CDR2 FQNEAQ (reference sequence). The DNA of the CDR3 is TGTGCCAGCAGCTTTGTGGTCGCCGGGGAGCTGTTTTTT. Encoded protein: CASSFVVAGELFF.

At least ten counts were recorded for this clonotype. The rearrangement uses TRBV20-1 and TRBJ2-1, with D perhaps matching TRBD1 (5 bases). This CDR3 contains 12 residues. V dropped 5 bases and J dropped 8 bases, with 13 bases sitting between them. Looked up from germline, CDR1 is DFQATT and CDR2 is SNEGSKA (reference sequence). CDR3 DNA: TGCAGTGCTTCGAGACAGTACCATGAGCAGTTCTTC. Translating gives CSASRQYHEQFF.

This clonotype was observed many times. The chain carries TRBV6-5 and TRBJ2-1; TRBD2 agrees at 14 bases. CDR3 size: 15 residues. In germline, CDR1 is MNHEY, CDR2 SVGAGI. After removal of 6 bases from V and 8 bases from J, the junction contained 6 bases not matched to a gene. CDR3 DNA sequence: TGTGCCAGCAGCAGACTAGCGGGAGGGCAGGATGAGCAGTTCTTC. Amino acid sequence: CASSRLAGGQDEQFF.

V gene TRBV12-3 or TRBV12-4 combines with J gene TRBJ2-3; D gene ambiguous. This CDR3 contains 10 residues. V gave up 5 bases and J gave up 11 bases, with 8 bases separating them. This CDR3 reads CASSLGRQYF. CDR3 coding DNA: TGTGCCAGCAGTCTAGGCAGGCAGTATTTT.

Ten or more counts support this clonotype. CDR3 DNA sequence: TGTGCCAGCACTACCGACACATGGAACTATGGCTACACCTTC. Translated: CASTTDTWNYGYTF. The rearrangement links TRBV6-5 to TRBJ1-2; D gene ambiguous. This CDR3 spans 14 amino acids. From germline, CDR1 is MNHEY and CDR2 SVGAGI. The germline V and J ends were trimmed by 7 bases and 2 bases, with 14 bases remaining between them.

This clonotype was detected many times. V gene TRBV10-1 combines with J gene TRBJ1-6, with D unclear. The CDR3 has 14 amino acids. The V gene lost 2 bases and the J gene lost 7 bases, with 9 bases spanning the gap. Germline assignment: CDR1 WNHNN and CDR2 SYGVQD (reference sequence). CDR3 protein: CASSEQARNSPLHF. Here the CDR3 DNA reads TGCGCCAGCAGTGAGCAGGCCCGGAATTCACCCCTCCACTTT.

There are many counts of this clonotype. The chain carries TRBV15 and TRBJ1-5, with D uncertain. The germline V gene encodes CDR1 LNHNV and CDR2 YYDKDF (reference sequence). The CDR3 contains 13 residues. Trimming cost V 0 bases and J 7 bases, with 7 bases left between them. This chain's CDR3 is CATSRDAGQPQHF. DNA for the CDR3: TGTGCCACCAGCAGAGATGCGGGCCAGCCCCAGCATTTT. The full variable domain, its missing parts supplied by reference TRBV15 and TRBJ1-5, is DAMVIQNPRYQVTQFGKPVTLSCSQTLNHNVMYWYQQKSSQAPKLLFHYYDKDFNNEADTPDNFQSRRPNTSFCFLDIRSPGLGDTAMYLCATSRDAGQPQHFGDGTRLSIL.